Listed below are T cell receptor beta chains from one sample, sequenced in a study of T cell responses to AZD1222 COVID-19 vaccine. Data came from immunoSEQ multiplex PCR; TCRdb stores just in-frame clones and leaves some out. This table holds approximately 150,000 clones, about 89% found once. Sequencing was performed on peripheral blood, taken on day 0 of AZD1222 vaccination. The receptor source for this set is an adult in good health. Each CDR3 is given with its conserved first and last residue. The D gene is left open where the match is weak. Where a row states a size, it is once, few, many or the class of an expanded clone; other rows omit it.

-,TRBJ2-1,TRBV3-1/TRBV3-2,TRBD1,TGTGCCAGCAGCCAAAGGACAGGGAACTACAATGAGCAGTTCTTC,CASSQRTGNYNEQFF
-,TRBJ2-2,TRBV29-1,TRBD2,TGCAGCGTTGAAGTTAATAGCGGGGGGCAGAACACCGGGGAGCTGTTTTTT,CSVEVNSGGQNTGELFF
-,TRBJ2-3,TRBV19,-,TGTGCCAGTAGCGGAACCTGGGCAGATACGCAGTATTTT,CASSGTWADTQYF
-,TRBJ1-1,TRBV6-2/TRBV6-3,-,TGTGCCAGCAGTAGGTTGGGCTGGACCCTCTTT,CASSRLGWTLF
many,TRBJ1-5,TRBV2,-,TGTGCCAGCATGGGGAGTGGAGGCAATCAGCCCCAGCATTTT,CASMGSGGNQPQHF
once,TRBJ2-1,TRBV29-1,-,TGCAGCGTTGGCCTAGACTACAATGAGCAGTTCTTC,CSVGLDYNEQFF
-,TRBJ1-4,TRBV10-1,-,TGCGCCAGCAGTGCCCGAGGGACTAATGAAAAACTGTTTTTT,CASSARGTNEKLFF
-,TRBJ2-1,TRBV18,TRBD2,TGTGCCAGCTCACCCGGGACTAGTCGCAATGAGCAGTTCTTC,CASSPGTSRNEQFF
-,TRBJ2-2,TRBV4-2,-,TGTGCCAGCAGCCAAGAAGGGAAGGGGCAGTCCGGGGAGCTGTTTTTT,CASSQEGKGQSGELFF
-,TRBJ2-7,TRBV4-3,-,TGCGCCAGCAGCCCTTCGACAGGTTTCTACGAGCAGTACTTC,CASSPSTGFYEQYF